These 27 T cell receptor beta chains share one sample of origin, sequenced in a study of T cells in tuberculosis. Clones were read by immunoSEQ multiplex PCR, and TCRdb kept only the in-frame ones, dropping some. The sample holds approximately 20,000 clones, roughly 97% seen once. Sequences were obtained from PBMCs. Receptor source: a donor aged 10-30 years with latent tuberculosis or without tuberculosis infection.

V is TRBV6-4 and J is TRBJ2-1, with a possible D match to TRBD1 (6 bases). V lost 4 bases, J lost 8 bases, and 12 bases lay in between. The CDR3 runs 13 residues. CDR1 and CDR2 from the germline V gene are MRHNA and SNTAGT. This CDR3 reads CASSAQGHDEQFF. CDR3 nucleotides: TGTGCCAGCAGTGCCCAGGGGCACGATGAGCAGTTCTTC.

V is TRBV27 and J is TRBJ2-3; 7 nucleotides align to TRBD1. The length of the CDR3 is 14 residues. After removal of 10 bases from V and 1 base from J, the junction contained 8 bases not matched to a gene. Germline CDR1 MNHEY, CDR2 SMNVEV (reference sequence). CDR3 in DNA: TGTGCCACGACGCGAGGGACAGGCACAGATACGCAGTATTTT. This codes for CATTRGTGTDTQYF.

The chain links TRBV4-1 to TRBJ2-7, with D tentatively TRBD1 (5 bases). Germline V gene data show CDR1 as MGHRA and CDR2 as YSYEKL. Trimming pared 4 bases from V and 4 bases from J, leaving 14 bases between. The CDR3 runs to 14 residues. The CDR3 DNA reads TGCGCCAGCAGCCTCCAGGGTGTTGGGTACGAGCAGTACTTC. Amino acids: CASSLQGVGYEQYF.

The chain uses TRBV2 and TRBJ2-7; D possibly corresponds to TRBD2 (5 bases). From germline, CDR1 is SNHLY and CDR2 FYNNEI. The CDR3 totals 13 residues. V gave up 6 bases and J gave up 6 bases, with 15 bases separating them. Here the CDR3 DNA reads TGTGCCAGCAGCCCGGGGTCCCACCCCGAGCAGTACTTC. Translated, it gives CASSPGSHPEQYF.

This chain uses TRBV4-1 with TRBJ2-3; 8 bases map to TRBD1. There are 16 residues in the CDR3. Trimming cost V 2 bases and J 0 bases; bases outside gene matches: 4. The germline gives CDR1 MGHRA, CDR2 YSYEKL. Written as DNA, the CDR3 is TGCGCCAGCAGCCAATTCGACAGGGGAAGCACAGATACGCAGTATTTT. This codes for CASSQFDRGSTDTQYF.

The CDR3: CASSQLQDRVAYNEQFF. The CDR3 DNA sequence: TGCGCCAGCAGCCAACTCCAGGACAGGGTTGCCTACAATGAGCAGTTCTTC. V and J are TRBV4-1 and TRBJ2-1, with 8 bases lining up with TRBD1. The CDR3 runs to 17 residues. CDR1 MGHRA and CDR2 YSYEKL come from the germline V gene. V dropped 2 bases and J dropped 2; count of bases not matched to a gene: 8.

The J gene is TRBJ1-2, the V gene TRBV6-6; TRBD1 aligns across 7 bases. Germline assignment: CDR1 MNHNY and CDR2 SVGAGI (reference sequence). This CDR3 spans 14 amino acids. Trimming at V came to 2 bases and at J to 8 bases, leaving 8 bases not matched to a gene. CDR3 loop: CASSYVDRVGGYTF. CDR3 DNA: TGTGCCAGCAGTTACGTCGACAGGGTCGGCGGCTACACCTTC.

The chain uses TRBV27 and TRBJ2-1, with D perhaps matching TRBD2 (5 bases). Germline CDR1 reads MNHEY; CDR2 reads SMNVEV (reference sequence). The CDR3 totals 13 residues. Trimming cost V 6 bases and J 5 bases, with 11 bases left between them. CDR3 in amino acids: CASRAGQDNEQFF. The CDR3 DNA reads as TGTGCCAGCAGGGCGGGCCAGGACAATGAGCAGTTCTTC.

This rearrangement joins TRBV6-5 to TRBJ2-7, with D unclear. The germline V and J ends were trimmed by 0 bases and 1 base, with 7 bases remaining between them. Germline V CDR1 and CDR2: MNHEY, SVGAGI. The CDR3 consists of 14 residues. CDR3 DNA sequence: TGTGCCAGCAGTTACTCAACTGCTTCCTACGAGCAGTACTTC. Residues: CASSYSTASYEQYF.

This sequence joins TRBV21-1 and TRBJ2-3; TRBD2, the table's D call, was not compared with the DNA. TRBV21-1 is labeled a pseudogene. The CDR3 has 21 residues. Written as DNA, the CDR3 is TGTGCACGAACCCTTCGGGATGTGATCCGGGAGGGTCCCTCTAGCACAGATACGCAGTATTTT. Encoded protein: CARTLRDVIREGPSSTDTQYF.

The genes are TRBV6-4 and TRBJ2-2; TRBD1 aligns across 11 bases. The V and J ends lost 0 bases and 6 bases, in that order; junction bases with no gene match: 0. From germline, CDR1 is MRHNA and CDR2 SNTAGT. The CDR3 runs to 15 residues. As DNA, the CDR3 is TGTGCCAGCAGTGACTCGGGACAGGGGGCCGGGGAGCTGTTTTTT. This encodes CASSDSGQGAGELFF.

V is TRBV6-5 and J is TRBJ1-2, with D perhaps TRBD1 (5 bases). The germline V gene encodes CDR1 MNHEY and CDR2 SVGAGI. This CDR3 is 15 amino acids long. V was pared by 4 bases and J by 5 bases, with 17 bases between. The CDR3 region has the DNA TGTGCCAGCAGTTCTGATAGGGGCCCCCCATATGGCTACACCTTC. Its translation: CASSSDRGPPYGYTF.

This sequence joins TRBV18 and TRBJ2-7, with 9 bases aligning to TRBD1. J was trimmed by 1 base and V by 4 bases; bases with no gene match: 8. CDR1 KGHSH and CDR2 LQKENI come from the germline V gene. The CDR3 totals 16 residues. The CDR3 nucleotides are TGTGCCAGCTCACGGATACCGGGACAGGGTTCCTACGAGCAGTACTTC. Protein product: CASSRIPGQGSYEQYF. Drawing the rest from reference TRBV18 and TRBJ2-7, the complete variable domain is NAGVMQNPRHLVRRRGQEARLRCSPMKGHSHVYWYRQLPEEGLKFMVYLQKENIIDESGMPKERFSAEFPKEGPSILRIQQVVRGDSAAYFCASSRIPGQGSYEQYFGPGTRLTVT.

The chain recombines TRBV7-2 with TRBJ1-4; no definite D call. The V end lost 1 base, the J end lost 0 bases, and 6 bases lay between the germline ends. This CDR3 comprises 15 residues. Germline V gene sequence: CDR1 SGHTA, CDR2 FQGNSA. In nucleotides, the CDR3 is TGTGCCAGCAGCTTAGGCAGTGCAACTAATGAAAAACTGTTTTTT. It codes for CASSLGSATNEKLFF.

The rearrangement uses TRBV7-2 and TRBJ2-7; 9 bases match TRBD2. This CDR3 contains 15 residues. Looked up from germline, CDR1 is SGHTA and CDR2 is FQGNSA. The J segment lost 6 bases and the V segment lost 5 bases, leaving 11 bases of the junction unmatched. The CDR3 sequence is CASSTTRGGLFEQYF. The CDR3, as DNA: TGTGCCAGCAGCACAACGCGGGGGGGACTATTCGAGCAGTACTTC.

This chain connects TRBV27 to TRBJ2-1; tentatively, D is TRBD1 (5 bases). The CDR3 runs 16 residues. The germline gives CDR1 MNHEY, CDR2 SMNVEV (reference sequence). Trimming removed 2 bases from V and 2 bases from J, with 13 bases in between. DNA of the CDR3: TGTGCCAGCAGTTTAAGCTGGACAAATACCTACAATGAGCAGTTCTTC. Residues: CASSLSWTNTYNEQFF.

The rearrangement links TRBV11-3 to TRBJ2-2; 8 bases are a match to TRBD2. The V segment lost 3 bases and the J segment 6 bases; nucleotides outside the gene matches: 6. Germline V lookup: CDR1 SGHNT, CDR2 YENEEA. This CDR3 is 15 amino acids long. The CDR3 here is CASSFRTSLSGELFF. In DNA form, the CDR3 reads TGTGCCAGCAGCTTTCGGACTAGCTTATCCGGGGAGCTGTTTTTT.

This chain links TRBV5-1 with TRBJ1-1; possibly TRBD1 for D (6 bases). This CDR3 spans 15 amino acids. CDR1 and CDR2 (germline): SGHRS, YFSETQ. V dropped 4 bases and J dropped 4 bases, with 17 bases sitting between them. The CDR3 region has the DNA TGCGCCAGCAGCCCTAAGGGGGTGCGTGGCACTGAAGCTTTCTTT. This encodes CASSPKGVRGTEAFF. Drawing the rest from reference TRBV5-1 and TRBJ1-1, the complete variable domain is KAGVTQTPRYLIKTRGQQVTLSCSPISGHRSVSWYQQTPGQGLQFLFEYFSETQRNKGNFPGRFSGRQFSNSRSEMNVSTLELGDSALYLCASSPKGVRGTEAFFGQGTRLTVV.

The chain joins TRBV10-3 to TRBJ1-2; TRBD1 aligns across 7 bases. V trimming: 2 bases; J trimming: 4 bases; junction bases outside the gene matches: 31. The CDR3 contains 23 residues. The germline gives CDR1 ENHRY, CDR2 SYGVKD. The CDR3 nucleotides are TGTGCCATCAGTGAGAAACTCAGGGGGGTAAAGGCTATGGCTACACCTCCGGGCTATGGCTACACCTTC. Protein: CAISEKLRGVKAMATPPGYGYTF.

CDR3 nucleotides: TGTGCCAGCAGTGACGGGACAGGGCTTAGCACTGAAGCTTTCTTT. Translating it yields CASSDGTGLSTEAFF. The chain is built from TRBV6-1 and TRBJ1-1; 9 bases match TRBD1. After removal of 3 bases from V and 4 bases from J, the junction contained 6 bases not matched to a gene. Germline values: CDR1 MNHNS, CDR2 SASEGT. The CDR3 contains 15 residues.

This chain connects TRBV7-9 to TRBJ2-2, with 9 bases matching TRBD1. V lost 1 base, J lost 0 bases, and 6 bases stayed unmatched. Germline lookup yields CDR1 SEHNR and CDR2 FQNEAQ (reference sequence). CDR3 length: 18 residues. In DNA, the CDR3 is TGTGCCAGCAGCTTAGATGGGACAGGGCCATCGAACACCGGGGAGCTGTTTTTT. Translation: CASSLDGTGPSNTGELFF.

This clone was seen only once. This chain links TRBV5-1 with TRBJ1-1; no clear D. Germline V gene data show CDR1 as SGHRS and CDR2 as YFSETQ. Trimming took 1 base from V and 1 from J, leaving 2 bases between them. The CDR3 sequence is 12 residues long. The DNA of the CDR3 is TGCGCCAGCAGCTTGCAGAACACTGAAGCTTTCTTT. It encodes CASSLQNTEAFF.

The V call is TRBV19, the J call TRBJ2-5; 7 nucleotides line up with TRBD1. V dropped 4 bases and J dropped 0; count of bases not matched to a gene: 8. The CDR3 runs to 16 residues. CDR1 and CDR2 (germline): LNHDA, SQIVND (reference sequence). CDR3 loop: CASSTRQGPYQETQYF. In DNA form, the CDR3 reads TGTGCCAGTAGTACCCGACAGGGTCCGTACCAAGAGACCCAGTACTTC.

CDR3 amino acids: CASSPGLAHGYTF. CDR3 DNA sequence: TGTGCCAGCAGCCCTGGGCTAGCCCATGGCTACACCTTC. The V call is TRBV7-9, the J call TRBJ1-2; D is undetermined. Germline loops: CDR1 SEHNR, CDR2 FQNEAQ (reference sequence). The V end lost 5 bases, the J end lost 6 bases, and 13 bases lay between the germline ends. The CDR3 covers 13 residues.

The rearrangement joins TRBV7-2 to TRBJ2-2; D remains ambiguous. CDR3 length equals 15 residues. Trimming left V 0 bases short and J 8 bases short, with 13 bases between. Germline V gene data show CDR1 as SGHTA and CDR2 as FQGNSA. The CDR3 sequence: CASSLARGPGGELFF. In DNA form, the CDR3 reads TGTGCCAGCAGCTTAGCGCGAGGCCCTGGGGGGGAGCTGTTTTTT.

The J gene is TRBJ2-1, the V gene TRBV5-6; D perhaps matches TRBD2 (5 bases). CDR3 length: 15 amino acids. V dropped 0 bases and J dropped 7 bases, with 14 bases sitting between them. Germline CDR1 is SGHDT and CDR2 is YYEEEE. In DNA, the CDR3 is TGTGCCAGCAGCTTGGCCGGCGGGTCATGGAATGAGCAGTTCTTC. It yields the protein CASSLAGGSWNEQFF.

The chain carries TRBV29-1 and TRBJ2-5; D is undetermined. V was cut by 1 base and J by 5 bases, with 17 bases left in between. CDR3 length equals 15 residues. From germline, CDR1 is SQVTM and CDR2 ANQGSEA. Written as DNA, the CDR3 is TGCAGCGTTGAAGGCCCAACCTCCCGAGCCGAGACCCAGTACTTC. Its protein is CSVEGPTSRAETQYF.